This entry features one T cell receptor (beta chain) sequence. The record originates from a study of blood T cell repertoires in COVID-19. The repertoire was sequenced with immunoSEQ multiplex PCR; TCRdb's copy has only in-frame clones and lacks some. The sample contains approximately 270,000 clones, 70% to 90% of which appear only once. Individuals aged 18 to 89 years were recruited from roughly 22 US areas. Participants' own reports of clinical history determined their cohort assignment. Trimming cost V 6 bases and J 2 bases; bases outside gene matches: 13. The V gene's germline CDR1 is SQVTM and CDR2 ANQGSEA. CDR3 length equals 15 residues.

The sequencing input was PBMCs or T cells enriched from blood (not recorded which). The V call is TRBV29-1, the J call TRBJ2-7; 7 nucleotides align to TRBD2. The TCR comes from a woman in her 30s with acute COVID-19. The CDR3 here is CSVSPRLADPYEQYF. CDR3 in DNA: TGCAGCGTCTCCCCCCGGCTAGCGGATCCCTACGAGCAGTACTTC.